This is a list of T cell receptor beta chains from one sample in a study of blood T cell repertoires in COVID-19. Sequenced by immunoSEQ multiplex PCR; TCRdb stores in-frame clones only, minus some. This sample has 35,000 to 50,000 clones; 69% occur once, and the top ten carry about 5.9%. The specimen was peripheral blood. The receptors were sampled from an older man with acute or convalescent COVID-19. The CDR3 runs from the conserved cysteine through the conserved F or W. Each record gives: clone size, D gene, V gene, J gene, CDR3 protein, CDR3 DNA. D genes are given only for firm matches. The size entry is marked missing in some rows and otherwise reads once, few, many or a size class.

size: .; D: .; V: TRBV6-5; J: TRBJ1-2; CDR3: CASSKQQGGGYTF; DNA: TGTGCCAGCAGTAAACAACAGGGCGGTGGCTACACCTTC
size: .; D: TRBD2; V: TRBV6-4; J: TRBJ2-1; CDR3: CASSVGGGSYNEQFF; DNA: TGTGCCAGCAGTGTGGGGGGGGGTTCCTACAATGAGCAGTTCTTC
size: once; D: TRBD1; V: TRBV6-1; J: TRBJ1-2; CDR3: CASSEAPGGHYGYTF; DNA: TGTGCCAGCAGTGAAGCGCCAGGGGGCCACTATGGCTACACCTTC
size: .; D: .; V: TRBV9; J: TRBJ1-2; CDR3: CASSAMTANGYTF; DNA: TGTGCCAGCAGCGCCATGACAGCGAATGGCTACACCTTC
size: .; D: .; V: TRBV19; J: TRBJ1-5; CDR3: CASSIVGSSNQPQHF; DNA: TGTGCCAGTAGTATAGTTGGGAGTAGCAATCAGCCCCAGCATTTT
size: .; D: .; V: TRBV27; J: TRBJ2-7; CDR3: CASSPGSYEQYF; DNA: TGTGCCAGCAGTCCCGGCTCCTACGAGCAGTACTTC
size: few; D: TRBD2; V: TRBV30; J: TRBJ2-7; CDR3: CAWTLRGWTSGRIEQYF; DNA: TGTGCCTGGACCCTACGAGGTTGGACTAGCGGGAGAATCGAGCAGTACTTC
size: .; D: .; V: TRBV3-1/TRBV3-2; J: TRBJ1-4; CDR3: CASSQDWGRLEKLFF; DNA: TGTGCCAGCAGCCAAGACTGGGGCCGGCTTGAAAAACTGTTTTTT
size: .; D: TRBD2; V: TRBV28; J: TRBJ2-7; CDR3: CASSPGLAVRSYEQYF; DNA: TGTGCCAGCAGTCCCGGACTAGCGGTACGGTCCTACGAGCAGTACTTC
size: few; D: .; V: TRBV24-1; J: TRBJ1-1; CDR3: CATRGFGDTEAFF; DNA: TGTGCCACCAGAGGATTTGGGGACACCGAAGCTTTCTTT
size: .; D: TRBD1; V: TRBV10-3; J: TRBJ2-1; CDR3: CATSGTGGTNEQFF; DNA: TGTGCCACCTCCGGGACAGGGGGTACGAATGAGCAGTTCTTC
size: .; D: .; V: TRBV27; J: TRBJ2-7; CDR3: CASSLSGDYEQYF; DNA: TGTGCCAGCAGTTTGAGCGGCGACTACGAGCAGTACTTC
size: .; D: TRBD2; V: TRBV5-4; J: TRBJ2-7; CDR3: CASSLSGVEQYF; DNA: TGTGCCAGCAGCTTGAGCGGGGTCGAGCAGTACTTC
size: .; D: TRBD2; V: TRBV11-2; J: TRBJ2-7; CDR3: CASSSGLAGPSYEQYF; DNA: TGTGCCAGCAGCTCAGGACTAGCGGGACCCTCCTACGAGCAGTACTTC
size: .; D: TRBD2; V: TRBV2; J: TRBJ2-1; CDR3: CASSPRGGLNNEQFF; DNA: TGTGCCAGCAGTCCCCGCGGGGGGCTTAACAATGAGCAGTTCTTC
size: .; D: TRBD2; V: TRBV5-4; J: TRBJ2-1; CDR3: CASSPAGGSYNEQFF; DNA: TGTGCCAGCAGCCCAGCGGGAGGGAGCTACAATGAGCAGTTCTTC
size: few; D: TRBD1; V: TRBV19; J: TRBJ1-4; CDR3: CASSTGGHEKLFF; DNA: TGTGCCAGTAGCACAGGGGGTCACGAAAAACTGTTTTTT
size: .; D: .; V: TRBV1; J: TRBJ2-1; CDR3: CTSSLAPSSYNEQFF; DNA: TGCACCAGCAGTCTAGCGCCGAGCTCCTACAATGAGCAGTTCTTC
size: .; D: .; V: TRBV7-7; J: TRBJ2-2; CDR3: CASSLDARGTGELFF; DNA: TGTGCTAGCAGCTTAGATGCCCGCGGCACCGGGGAGCTGTTTTTT
size: .; D: TRBD1; V: TRBV2; J: TRBJ1-5; CDR3: CASSPDRAGQPQHF; DNA: TGTGCCAGCAGCCCGGACAGGGCGGGTCAGCCCCAGCATTTT
size: .; D: TRBD1; V: TRBV7-6; J: TRBJ2-3; CDR3: CASSIRQGAWSDTQYF; DNA: TGTGCCAGCAGCATCCGACAGGGGGCTTGGTCAGATACGCAGTATTTT
size: .; D: .; V: TRBV7-2; J: TRBJ2-2; CDR3: CASSFLSTGELFF; DNA: TGTGCCAGCAGCTTTCTGAGCACCGGGGAGCTGTTTTTT
size: few; D: .; V: TRBV9; J: TRBJ2-7; CDR3: CASSSTGGAYEQYF; DNA: TGTGCCAGCAGCTCTACAGGGGGGGCCTACGAGCAGTACTTC
size: .; D: TRBD1; V: TRBV7-9; J: TRBJ1-5; CDR3: CASSLGDSASQPQHF; DNA: TGTGCCAGCAGCTTAGGGGACAGCGCTTCTCAGCCCCAGCATTTT
size: once; D: .; V: TRBV30; J: TRBJ2-7; CDR3: CAWSNLQVTEQYF; DNA: TGTGCCTGGAGTAACTTACAGGTTACAGAGCAGTACTTC
size: .; D: .; V: TRBV3-1/TRBV3-2; J: TRBJ1-1; CDR3: CASSNRDKNTEAFF; DNA: TGTGCCAGCAGCAACCGGGACAAGAACACTGAAGCTTTCTTT
size: .; D: .; V: TRBV4-3; J: TRBJ2-1; CDR3: CASSQEGAEQFF; DNA: TGCGCCAGCAGCCAAGAAGGGGCTGAGCAGTTCTTC
size: once; D: .; V: TRBV19; J: TRBJ1-1; CDR3: CASSIYMNTEAFF; DNA: TGTGCCAGTAGTATTTATATGAACACTGAAGCTTTCTTT
size: once; D: .; V: TRBV11-3; J: TRBJ1-1; CDR3: CASSLDGVVEGGLF; DNA: TGTGCCAGCAGCTTAGATGGGGTAGTGGAAGGGGGACTCTTT
size: .; D: .; V: TRBV25-1; J: TRBJ2-1; CDR3: CASSEFPNEQFF; DNA: TGTGCCAGCAGTGAGTTTCCGAATGAGCAGTTCTTC
size: .; D: .; V: TRBV9; J: TRBJ2-1; CDR3: CASTRGLYDEQFF; DNA: TGTGCCAGCACTCGGGGATTGTACGATGAGCAGTTCTTC
size: .; D: TRBD1; V: TRBV7-9; J: TRBJ2-1; CDR3: CASRPQGVHEQFF; DNA: TGTGCCAGCAGGCCACAGGGGGTTCATGAGCAGTTCTTC
size: .; D: .; V: TRBV5-1; J: TRBJ2-7; CDR3: CASSLGSGSSYEQYF; DNA: TGCGCCAGCAGCTTGGGATCCGGGAGCTCCTACGAGCAGTACTTC
size: .; D: TRBD1; V: TRBV3-1/TRBV3-2; J: TRBJ1-6; CDR3: CASSQGTGNSPLHF; DNA: TGTGCCAGCAGCCAAGGGACAGGGAATTCACCCCTCCACTTT
size: .; D: TRBD1; V: TRBV12-3/TRBV12-4; J: TRBJ2-1; CDR3: CASSRTGLVF; DNA: TGTGCCAGCAGTCGGACAGGGCTAGTCTTC
size: .; D: TRBD1; V: TRBV5-4; J: TRBJ2-2; CDR3: CASSLPGTGATGELFF; DNA: TGTGCCAGCAGCTTGCCCGGGACAGGGGCCACCGGGGAGCTGTTTTTT
size: .; D: TRBD1; V: TRBV7-9; J: TRBJ1-4; CDR3: CASSQGEDEKLFF; DNA: TGTGCCAGCAGCCAGGGGGAGGATGAAAAACTGTTTTTT
size: .; D: .; V: TRBV5-1; J: TRBJ1-6; CDR3: CASSLAGYNNSPLHF; DNA: TGCGCCAGCAGCTTGGCGGGTTATAACAACTCACCCCTCCACTTT
size: .; D: .; V: TRBV20-1; J: TRBJ2-5; CDR3: CSAGPGETQYF; DNA: TGCAGTGCTGGGCCAGGGGAGACCCAGTACTTC
size: many; D: .; V: TRBV11-2; J: TRBJ2-7; CDR3: CASSLGAGTYEQYF; DNA: TGTGCCAGCAGCTTAGGGGCAGGGACCTACGAGCAGTACTTC
size: .; D: .; V: TRBV30; J: TRBJ1-2; CDR3: CASLRRGTDYGYTF; DNA: TGTGCCTCCCTACGACGGGGGACTGACTATGGCTACACCTTC
size: .; D: .; V: TRBV6-1; J: TRBJ1-2; CDR3: CASSEAQEAAHYGYTF; DNA: TGTGCCAGCAGTGAAGCGCAAGAGGCGGCACACTATGGCTACACCTTC
size: .; D: .; V: TRBV19; J: TRBJ2-1; CDR3: CASSIPPVEESANEQFF; DNA: TGTGCCAGTAGTATACCCCCTGTCGAGGAGTCCGCCAATGAGCAGTTCTTC
size: .; D: .; V: TRBV29-1; J: TRBJ1-5; CDR3: CSAGLGYGQPQHF; DNA: TGCAGCGCTGGACTGGGTTATGGTCAGCCCCAGCATTTT
size: few; D: .; V: TRBV18; J: TRBJ1-6; CDR3: CASSPDNSPLHF; DNA: TGTGCCAGCTCACCCGATAATTCACCCCTCCACTTT
size: .; D: TRBD1; V: TRBV7-2; J: TRBJ2-1; CDR3: CASSLGALGQLGDEQFF; DNA: TGTGCCAGCAGCTTAGGGGCGTTGGGACAGCTCGGGGATGAGCAGTTCTTC
size: .; D: .; V: TRBV5-1; J: TRBJ2-3; CDR3: CASSYQGEDTQYF; DNA: TGCGCCAGCAGCTATCAGGGCGAAGATACGCAGTATTTT
size: .; D: TRBD1; V: TRBV9; J: TRBJ2-7; CDR3: CASSSMGTGPYEQYF; DNA: TGTGCCAGCAGCTCCATGGGGACAGGGCCCTACGAGCAGTACTTC
size: .; D: .; V: TRBV4-1; J: TRBJ2-1; CDR3: CASSPPRSQDNEQFF; DNA: TGCGCCAGCAGCCCCCCCCGGTCTCAAGACAATGAGCAGTTCTTC
size: large; D: TRBD1; V: TRBV5-4; J: TRBJ1-5; CDR3: CASSSGQPRRDQPQHF; DNA: TGTGCCAGCAGCTCGGGACAGCCCAGAAGAGATCAGCCCCAGCATTTT
size: few; D: TRBD1; V: TRBV6-6; J: TRBJ1-2; CDR3: CASSYRQGAVGYTF; DNA: TGTGCCAGCAGTTATCGACAGGGGGCGGTTGGCTACACCTTC
size: .; D: .; V: TRBV18; J: TRBJ2-5; CDR3: CASSPRPDQETQYF; DNA: TGTGCCAGCTCACCCCGCCCGGACCAAGAGACCCAGTACTTC
size: .; D: TRBD1; V: TRBV11-3; J: TRBJ2-1; CDR3: CASSLGAGTVYNEQFF; DNA: TGTGCCAGCAGCTTAGGCGCCGGGACAGTTTACAATGAGCAGTTCTTC
size: .; D: TRBD1; V: TRBV12-3/TRBV12-4; J: TRBJ2-1; CDR3: CASSTTGGGEQFF; DNA: TGTGCCAGCAGCACCACAGGGGGCGGTGAGCAGTTCTTC
size: once; D: .; V: TRBV5-1; J: TRBJ2-5; CDR3: CASSLDRGTQETQYF; DNA: TGCGCCAGCAGCTTGGACCGGGGGACCCAAGAGACCCAGTACTTC